This TCR beta chain was recovered during a study of post-analysis software for immune sequencing data. General study points: A handful of TRBV segments (TRBV5-6, TRBV5-1 and TRBV20-1 among them) occurred more frequently in patients than in controls.

Sequencing libraries made from TCR beta cDNA carried unique molecular identifiers. TCRdb recomputed calls from the PCR reads with MiXCR, one row per CDR3 protein. The sample records hundreds of thousands of distinct CDR3 sequences, 55% to 60% being singletons. Concerning this clonotype itself: Its antigen is unknown.

In germline, CDR1 is SGHAT, CDR2 FQNNGV. This CDR3 is built from 13 residues. Trimming stripped 4 bases from V and 4 bases from J, with 9 bases between. This TCR was sampled from a girl aged 2 to 10 with multiple sclerosis. The rearrangement links TRBV11-2 to TRBJ2-3; D not certain. Input material: blood. Here the CDR3 reads CASSSYSADTQYF. CDR3 sequence (DNA): TGTGCCAGCAGCTCTTACTCTGCAGATACGCAGTATTTT.